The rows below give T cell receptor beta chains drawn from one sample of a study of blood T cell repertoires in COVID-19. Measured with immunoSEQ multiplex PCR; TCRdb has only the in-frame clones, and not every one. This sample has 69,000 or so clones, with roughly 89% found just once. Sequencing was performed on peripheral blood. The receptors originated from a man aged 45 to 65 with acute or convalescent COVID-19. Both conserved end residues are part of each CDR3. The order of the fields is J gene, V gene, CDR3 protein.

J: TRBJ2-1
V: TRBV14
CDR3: CASSQDFGGSDSYNEQFF

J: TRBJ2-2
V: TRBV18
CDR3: CASSPRGGMNTGELFF

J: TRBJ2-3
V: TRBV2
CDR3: CASSGLEASGSPDTQYF

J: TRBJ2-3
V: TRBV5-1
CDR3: CASSLAPRADTQYF

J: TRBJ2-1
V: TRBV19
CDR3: CASSILSSYNEQFF

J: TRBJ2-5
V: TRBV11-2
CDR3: CASSLVLQETQYF

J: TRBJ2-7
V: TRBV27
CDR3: CASSLQGANEYF

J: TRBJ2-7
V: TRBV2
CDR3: CASRRSRDYEQYF

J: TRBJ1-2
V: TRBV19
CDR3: CASSMRELGEQGAYGYTF

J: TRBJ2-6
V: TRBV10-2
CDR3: CASSAGGGTGAGANVLTF

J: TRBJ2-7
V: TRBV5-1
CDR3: CASSPLAGVRNEQYF

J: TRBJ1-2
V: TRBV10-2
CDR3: CASSGQGEVGYTF

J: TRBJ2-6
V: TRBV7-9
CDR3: CASREGAGGTYSGANVLTF

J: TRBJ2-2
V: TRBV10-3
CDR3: CAISQDGGRGRGGELFF

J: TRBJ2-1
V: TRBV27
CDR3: CASSSTSGYNEQFF